This TCR beta chain was profiled in a study of T cell repertoires in cytomegalovirus infection. Ten or more counts support this clonotype. The antigen is unknown. MiXCR, run by TCRdb on the reads, gives a single entry per CDR3 protein. In the table there are about 69,000 distinct CDR3 sequences, about 26% of which are singletons. The germline gives CDR1 SNHLY, CDR2 FYNNEI. Trimming shortened V by 6 bases and J by 2 bases, and 18 bases separated the two germline ends. The CDR3 contains 16 residues. The gene calls are TRBV2 and TRBJ2-3, with D possibly being TRBD2 (6 bases). The sequences come from CD8+ T cells from cultured PBMCs, collected from culture after CMV antigen stimulation. The sequence was obtained from a human donor in good health (CMV status not recorded). Some clones in this sample may be carry-over from other donors' samples. The CDR3 nucleotides are TGTGCCAGCAGCGGTCAGGAGGGAGGTCTCACAGATACGCAGTATTTT. It encodes CASSGQEGGLTDTQYF.